This T cell receptor (beta chain) emerged from a study of blood T cells in healthy people across ages (dated by TCRdb to about 2015). Some background on the complete study: In model experiments, template switching captured about one uniquely barcoded TCR beta cDNA molecule for every two T cells. Age-related changes in TCR beta repertoire diversity were measured in the study by deep sequencing normalized with unique cDNA molecular identifiers. The donors were divided into four age groups: young (average around 16 years), middle-aged (about 39), aged (approximately 62) and long-lived (about 79). Using the same blood draw, the study looked at two additional independent replicas of 1 million unique cDNA reads for two donors, one aged 18 to 30 and the other aged 80 or older. Summary of the overall study and its limitations: Bulk unsorted PBMC profiling prevented conclusive comparison of naive and antigen-experienced compartments. The CMV infection status of donors was not known, potentially confounding age-related changes in expanded clonotypes. There was a strong correlation between observed TCR beta diversity and the percentage of naive T cells measured by flow cytometry. As age increased, observed TCR beta diversity per million T cells dropped in a roughly linear way, and a significant reduction was already evident by age around 41. Total diversity estimates from one million sequenced T cells were considered lower bounds and underestimates. Compared with the aged group, the long-lived group had more naive CD4+ T cells, fewer expanded clones and increased TCR diversity, suggesting age selection.

Library creation used 5' RACE. These reads were obtained on an Illumina HiSeq 2500. A second roughly 6 to 11 cycle PCR used a sample-barcoded 5' primer and a J-beta primer mix. A unique molecular identifier was introduced onto each TCR beta cDNA molecule by a template-switch 5' adaptor carrying 12 random nucleotides. Each sample yielded at least 3 million CDR3-containing paired-end reads. All of the RNA was converted into first-strand cDNA using the Mint cDNA synthesis kit, with a TRBC-specific oligonucleotide serving as the primer. After uracil-DNA glycosylase treatment, a first 18-cycle PCR used universal primers M1SS and BC2_uni_R on all cDNA. The source study handled its data this way. For normalization, 1 million high-quality reads, each with a distinct molecular identifier, were randomly selected from each sample. Instead of being binned into consensus sequences, reads with shared molecular identifiers were discarded. MiTCR, run with a Q25 quality threshold and the strictest error-elimination algorithm, handled CDR3 identification, clonotype clustering and error correction. A nonparametric unseen species model using Euler transformation provided a lower-bound estimate of total TCR beta diversity. TCRdb trimmed public reads at Q25 via fastp, called clones via MiXCR and kept in-frame beta chains. One record per CDR3 amino acid sequence lists the most common genes and DNA. For this entry, the V and J calls and clone size follow TCRdb and not the study's own pipeline. In this sample the table shows under 1,100,000 distinct CDR3 sequences, roughly 24% of which occur a single time. The biggest ten clones account for around 0.7% of the sample.

Donors were a few dozen systemically healthy Caucasian individuals from Russia aged roughly 6 to 90 years. About 9.6 milliliters of peripheral blood were collected from each donor into EDTA-treated Vacutainer tubes. PBMCs were isolated by Ficoll-Paque density-gradient centrifugation, with at least 7 million obtained per sample. Total RNA, at least 5.5 micrograms per sample, was extracted from PBMCs with Trizol reagent. The percentages of naive CD45RAhigh/CD27high T cells were determined by flow cytometry on a PBMC aliquot from every donor. Between the V and J ends, shortened by 0 bases and 8 bases respectively, the junction contains 8 bases. The CDR3 measures 13 amino acids from cysteine to phenylalanine. CDR3 DNA is the only sequence kept; it has 39 bases, read in frame from the first base. CDR1 and CDR2 (MNHEY, SVGAGI) derive from the germline V gene. A note on this clonotype: No antigen is known for it. Nothing much larger sits one base from this clone, and base qualities are not available.

This same sample was also taken into another study, of T cells of mothers and their children. The second investigation adds: Donors were nine systemically healthy Caucasian individuals: three mothers and their six children. cDNA synthesis consumed the entire amount of extracted RNA, loaded at about 1.6 ug RNA in each 15 ul reaction. Sample barcodes and 2-4 random nucleotides were added via the M1S primer in the second PCR. Each mother yielded over 9.5 million TCR beta CDR3 reads and each child 3 million to 3.5 million reads. TCR recombination output is similarly shaped by thymic selection in related and unrelated pairs, with a minor effect exerted by inherited differences. Related mother-child pairs always showed normalized repertoire overlap that was slightly higher than in unrelated mother-child pairs, though the difference was never significant. No persistent microchimeric T cell clones were detected, at a sensitivity of roughly 99 clones per million clonotypes. The study used deep NGS to compare TCR beta repertoires of mothers and children, seeking features distinguishing related mother-child pairs from unrelated individuals. On average, the children were roughly 12 +/- 4 years old, while the mothers were about 38 +/- 4 years old. After adapter ligation with NEBNext reagents, the libraries were sequenced on Illumina HiSeq 2000 with 100+100 nt paired-end reads. To avoid cross-contamination, the mother libraries and the child libraries were prepared a month apart and sequenced in separate runs. Each donor had between roughly 450,000 and 2,100,000 distinct TCR beta clonotypes identified. Naive TCR beta clonotypes were estimated from low-frequency clonotypes matched to each donor's FACS-determined naive share, without sorting.

The specimen was blood. The sequence is built from TRBV6-5 and TRBJ2-4; the D gene cannot be named for sure. This receptor was identified in a girl aged 2-10 years in good health. CDR3 reads: CASSYSSSDIQYF. The sequenced DNA is TGTGCCAGCAGTTACTCGAGCTCTGACATTCAGTACTTC.